The next 2 T cell receptor beta chains were all read from a single sample in a study of CD8 T cells in Susac syndrome. When the RNA was reverse transcribed, random hexamers were used with an input of roughly 0.45 to 1 ug. TCRdb passed the immunoSEQ multiplex PCR reads through MiXCR, listing each CDR3 protein once. The sample holds approximately 180,000 distinct CDR3 sequences, approximately 95% seen once. The material sequenced was CD4+ T cells from PBMCs. These receptor sequences come from a human donor with multiple sclerosis.

J is TRBJ1-5 and V is TRBV20-1; D not certain. V lost 5 bases to trimming and J lost 4 bases, with 12 bases between them. This CDR3 is built from 13 residues. Per germline, CDR1 DFQATT and CDR2 SNEGSKA (reference sequence). The CDR3 sequence: CSAWSGLNQPQHF. The CDR3 bases are TGCAGTGCTTGGTCAGGCTTAAATCAGCCCCAGCATTTT.

V is TRBV20-1 and J is TRBJ1-5, with a possible D match to TRBD1 (6 bases). Deletions cut 0 bases from V and 5 bases from J, with 14 bases between. The CDR3 loop spans 15 amino acids. From germline, CDR1 is DFQATT and CDR2 SNEGSKA (reference sequence). DNA for the CDR3: TGCAGTGCTAGAGATTTTCGAGGGGGAGATCAGCCCCAGCATTTT. This codes for CSARDFRGGDQPQHF.